The 2 T cell receptor beta chains listed next were all sequenced from one sample in a study of cytomegalovirus exposure and HLA in healthy donors. Amplification used 60 Vbeta primers and 13 Jbeta primers. The data were produced by immunoSEQ multiplex PCR, yet TCRdb's version contains in-frame clones alone and is incomplete. The repertoire includes 180,000 or so clones, roughly four fifths of them detected once, and approximately 0.092% sits in the top ten. Sequencing input: PBMCs. The receptors originated from a boy younger than 10 in good health and CMV-seronegative.

The genes are TRBV7-2 and TRBJ2-7; D not resolved. The CDR3 loop spans 11 amino acids. V was pared by 2 bases and J by 6 bases, with 5 bases between. From germline, CDR1 is SGHTA and CDR2 FQGNSA. The CDR3 spells CASSLFREQYF. The CDR3 DNA follows: TGTGCCAGCAGCTTATTTCGCGAGCAGTACTTC.

The chain is built from TRBV2 and TRBJ2-2, with TRBD2 matching over 11 bases. Trimming removed 4 bases from V and 5 bases from J; junction bases left unmatched: 6. From germline, CDR1 is SNHLY and CDR2 FYNNEI. The CDR3 covers 16 residues. The CDR3 region has the DNA TGTGCCAGCAGTGGGACTAGCGGGTCGAGGACCGGGGAGCTGTTTTTT. It codes for CASSGTSGSRTGELFF.